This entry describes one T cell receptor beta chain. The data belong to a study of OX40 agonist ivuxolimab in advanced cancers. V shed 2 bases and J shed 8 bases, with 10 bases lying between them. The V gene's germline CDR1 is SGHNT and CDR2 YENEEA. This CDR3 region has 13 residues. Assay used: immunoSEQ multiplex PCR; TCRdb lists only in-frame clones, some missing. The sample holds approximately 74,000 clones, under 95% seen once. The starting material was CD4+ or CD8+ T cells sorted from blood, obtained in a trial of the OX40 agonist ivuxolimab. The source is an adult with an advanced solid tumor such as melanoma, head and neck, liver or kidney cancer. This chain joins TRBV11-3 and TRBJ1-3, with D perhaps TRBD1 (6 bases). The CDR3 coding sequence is TGTGCCAGCAGCTTACGGGGGGCGGACACCATATATTTT. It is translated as CASSLRGADTIYF.